This T cell receptor beta chain was retrieved from a study of multiple sclerosis patients with progressive multifocal leukoencephalopathy. Note on this clone: What it binds is not known.

The time point was: time of PML onset. T3 blood samples were collected at the time of PML onset. V lost 1 base, J lost 3 bases, and 10 bases lay in between. This CDR3 comprises 15 residues. CDR1 and CDR2 (germline): SGHTA, FQGNSA. Study-wide results and caveats: The findings' link to JC virus versus immunocompromise remained uncertain.

Some clones are missing from TCRdb's copy, which holds only in-frame ones; the method was immunoSEQ multiplex PCR. The table shows 25,000 to 35,000 clones, with 87% occurring only once. The specimen comprised PBMCs, sampled from a patient treated with natalizumab. This clonotype originated in a human donor with progressive multifocal leukoencephalopathy. This chain uses TRBV7-2 with TRBJ1-5, with D uncertain. CDR3 nucleotide sequence: TGTGCCAGCAGCTTAGAGGGTAACGTCAATCAGCCCCAGCATTTT. Amino acids: CASSLEGNVNQPQHF.